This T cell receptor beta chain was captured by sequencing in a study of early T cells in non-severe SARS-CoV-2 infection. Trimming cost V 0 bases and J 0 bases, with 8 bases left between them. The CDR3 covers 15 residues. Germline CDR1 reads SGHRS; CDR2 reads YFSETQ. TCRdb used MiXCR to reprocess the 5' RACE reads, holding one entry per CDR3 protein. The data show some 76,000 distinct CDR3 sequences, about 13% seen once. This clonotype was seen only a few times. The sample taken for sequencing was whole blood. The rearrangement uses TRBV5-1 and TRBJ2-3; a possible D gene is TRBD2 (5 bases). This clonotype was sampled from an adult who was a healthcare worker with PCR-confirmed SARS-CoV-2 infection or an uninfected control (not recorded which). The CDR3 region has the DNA TGCGCCAGCAGCTTGGCCGGGGTTAGCACAGATACGCAGTATTTT. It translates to CASSLAGVSTDTQYF.